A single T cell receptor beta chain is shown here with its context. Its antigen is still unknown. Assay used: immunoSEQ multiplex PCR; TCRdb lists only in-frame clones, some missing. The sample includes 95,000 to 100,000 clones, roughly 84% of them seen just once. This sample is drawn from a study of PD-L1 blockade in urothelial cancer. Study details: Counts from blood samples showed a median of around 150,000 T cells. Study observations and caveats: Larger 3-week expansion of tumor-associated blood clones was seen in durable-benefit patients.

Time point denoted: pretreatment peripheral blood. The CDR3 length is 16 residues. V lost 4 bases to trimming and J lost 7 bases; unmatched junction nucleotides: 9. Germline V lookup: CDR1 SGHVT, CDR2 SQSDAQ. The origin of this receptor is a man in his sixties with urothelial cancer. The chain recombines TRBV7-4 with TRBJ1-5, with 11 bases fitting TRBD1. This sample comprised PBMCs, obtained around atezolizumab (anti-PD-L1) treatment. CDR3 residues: CASSSRTGGGLQPQHF. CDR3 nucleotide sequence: TGTGCCAGCAGCTCCCGGACAGGGGGCGGCTTACAGCCCCAGCATTTT.